This T cell receptor (beta chain) was observed in a study of T cell changes during pregnancy in multiple sclerosis. Here immunoSEQ multiplex PCR was the method, and the copy in TCRdb shows in-frame clones only, minus some. The table includes 65,000 to 70,000 clones, about 91% detected once. The germline V gene has CDR1 MNHEY and CDR2 SVGAGI. The CDR3 length is 16 residues. With 2 bases removed from V and 1 base from J, the gap between germline ends came to 14 bases. This receptor was obtained from a female donor with multiple sclerosis, enrolled in a pregnancy study. The chain joins TRBV6-5 to TRBJ1-1; D gene unclear. This specimen was peripheral blood, taken in the first trimester of pregnancy. CDR3 DNA: TGTGCCAGCAGTTACGGCACGGTCGGGGAGAACACTGAAGCTTTCTTT. Amino acids: CASSYGTVGENTEAFF.